Shown below are 23 T cell receptor beta chains from a single sample sequenced in a study of regulatory T cells in long-lasting Graves disease. Arm-PCR of CDR3 regions with iRepertoire HTBI primers generated TCR beta libraries. In TCRdb, the multiplex PCR reads were re-called with MiXCR into one record per CDR3 protein. The sample includes 400,000 to 450,000 distinct CDR3 sequences, around 14% of them seen just once. Time point indicated: newly diagnosed GD, antithyroid drugs for less than 3 months. PBMCs were the source of the RNA used for TCR sequencing. This sample was also put to use in a study of T cells in Graves' hyperthyroidism and ophthalmopathy.

The sample here was peripheral blood mononuclear cells (PBMCs), taken at new diagnosis, from a patient treated with antithyroid drugs. The receptors stem from a woman between 25 and 40 years old with Graves disease.

This clonotype has just a few counts. The gene calls are TRBV11-2 and TRBJ1-3; unclear D gene. Germline lookup yields CDR1 SGHAT and CDR2 FQNNGV. Trimming pared 0 bases from V and 7 bases from J, leaving 4 bases between. The CDR3 is 12 residues long. CDR3 sequence (DNA): TGTGCCAGCAGCTTAGACTGGAACACCATATATTTT. Encoded protein: CASSLDWNTIYF. The complete variable domain, with remaining parts taken from reference TRBV11-2 and TRBJ1-3, reads EAGVAQSPRYKIIEKRQSVAFWCNPISGHATLYWYQQILGQGPKLLIQFQNNGVVDDSQLPKDRFSAERLKGVDSTLKIQPAKLEDSAVYLCASSLDWNTIYFGEGSWLTVV.

The gene calls are TRBV10-3 and TRBJ2-5; D is ambiguous. CDR1 is ENHRY, CDR2 SYGVKD, per germline. CDR3 size: 11 residues. V was pared by 5 bases and J by 3 bases, with 4 bases between. CDR3 sequence (DNA): TGTGCCATCAGTCAAGAAGAGACCCAGTACTTC. Amino acid sequence: CAISQEETQYF.

CDR3 sequence (DNA): TGCGCCAGCAGCCAAGGGGGACTAGCGCAAGAGACCCAGTACTTC. Its protein is CASSQGGLAQETQYF. The V gene is TRBV4-1, the J gene TRBJ2-5; TRBD2 aligns across 10 bases. Germline V gives CDR1 MGHRA, CDR2 YSYEKL. The CDR3 totals 15 residues. Trimming took 1 base from V and 2 from J; bases not matched to a gene: 1.

This clonotype was found many times. J is TRBJ1-5 and V is TRBV2; no firm D call. Germline assignment: CDR1 SNHLY and CDR2 FYNNEI. Trimming removed 3 bases from V and 6 bases from J, with 12 bases in between. The CDR3 covers 14 residues. CDR3 DNA: TGTGCCAGCAGTGAGGGGATCGGCAGTCAGCCCCAGCATTTT. Translating it yields CASSEGIGSQPQHF.

In this sample, this clonotype turned up once. The chain combines TRBV20-1 with TRBJ1-2, with D unresolved. Germline CDR1 reads DFQATT; CDR2 reads SNEGSKA (reference sequence). The CDR3 consists of 13 residues. V gave up 1 base and J gave up 8 bases, with 14 bases separating them. CDR3 DNA: TGCAGTGCTAGAGTCCGGGATCGGGGAGGCTACACCTTC. Protein: CSARVRDRGGYTF.

This clonotype was picked up many times. The J gene is TRBJ2-7, the V gene TRBV7-9; tentative D call: TRBD1 (5 bases). CDR3 length: 13 amino acids. V lost 4 bases, J lost 3 bases, and 10 bases lay in between. Germline lookup yields CDR1 SEHNR and CDR2 FQNEAQ (reference sequence). The CDR3 sequence is CASSSTGIYEQYF. As DNA, the CDR3 is TGTGCCAGCAGCTCAACAGGAATCTACGAGCAGTACTTC.

A few counts support this clonotype. The chain has TRBV5-1 and TRBJ1-1; 9 bases are a match to TRBD1. CDR3 length equals 15 residues. The J segment lost 4 bases and the V segment lost 4 bases, leaving 8 bases of the junction unmatched. Germline V lookup: CDR1 SGHRS, CDR2 YFSETQ. CDR3 residues: CASSIRQGGGTEAFF. The CDR3 nucleotides are TGCGCCAGCAGCATCCGACAGGGGGGCGGCACTGAAGCTTTCTTT.

This clonotype showed up many times. The gene calls are TRBV6-9 and TRBJ2-7, with D uncertain. The CDR3 runs to 14 residues. Deletions cut 3 bases from V and 0 bases from J, with 9 bases between. Germline V gene lookup returns CDR1 MNHGY and CDR2 SVAAGI. DNA of the CDR3: TGTGCCAGCAGTTACTCCCGGATCTCCTACGAGCAGTACTTC. Protein: CASSYSRISYEQYF.

This clonotype occurred many times. The V and J genes are TRBV29-1 and TRBJ2-5, with 9 bases identical to TRBD1. The CDR3 spans 13 residues. The ends lost 4 bases at V and 3 bases at J; junction bases unmatched: 3. From germline, CDR1 is SQVTM and CDR2 ANQGSEA. CDR3 residues: CSVGGTGKETQYF. CDR3 bases: TGCAGCGTTGGCGGGACAGGGAAAGAGACCCAGTACTTC.

This sequence joins TRBV6-2 or TRBV6-3 and TRBJ2-6; D not resolved. Germline values: CDR1 MNHEY, CDR2 SVGEGT. Trimming cost V 3 bases and J 1 base, with 19 bases left between them. This CDR3 is 19 amino acids long. The CDR3 reads CASSYDGLGSSSGANVLTF. DNA for the CDR3: TGTGCCAGCAGTTATGATGGGCTCGGCTCTTCTTCTGGGGCCAACGTCCTGACTTTC.

This clonotype has a handful of counts. The rearrangement uses TRBV19 and TRBJ1-5; the match to TRBD1 covers 11 bases. Losses at the gene ends were 3 bases for V and 2 bases for J; bases not matched to a gene: 9. The CDR3 is made up of 18 amino acids. CDR1 and CDR2 (germline): LNHDA, SQIVND (reference sequence). The CDR3 coding sequence is TGTGCCAGTAGTATCGGACAGGGGGCAGGGGAAGGCAATCAGCCCCAGCATTTT. Amino acids: CASSIGQGAGEGNQPQHF.

This clonotype occurred many times. The rearrangement links TRBV18 to TRBJ2-1, with a tentative D call TRBD2 (6 bases). The germline V and J ends were trimmed by 2 bases and 6 bases, with 17 bases remaining between them. This CDR3 has 16 amino acids. Germline V lookup: CDR1 KGHSH, CDR2 LQKENI. The CDR3 protein is CASSPTGTGGLNEQFF. The CDR3 region has the DNA TGTGCCAGCTCACCAACCGGGACTGGGGGTCTCAATGAGCAGTTCTTC.

This clonotype was seen a handful of times. The rearrangement joins TRBV2 to TRBJ1-1; D uncertain. Germline CDR1 and CDR2: SNHLY and FYNNEI. V was pared by 4 bases and J by 0 bases, with 9 bases between. This CDR3 spans 14 amino acids. CDR3 DNA sequence: TGTGCCAGCAGTGCTGAGGGATTGAACACTGAAGCTTTCTTT. Translated, it gives CASSAEGLNTEAFF.

Note on this clonotype: Given a much more abundant clone one base away, this may be a read error. CDR3 loop: CASSTGTGDREQFF. CDR3 nucleotide sequence: TGTGCCAGCAGCACCGGGACAGGGGATCGCGAGCAGTTCTTC. The chain links TRBV6-2 or TRBV6-3 to TRBJ2-1; 10 bases are a match to TRBD1. The CDR3 has 14 residues. V was clipped by 6 bases and J by 10 bases; unmatched bases: 9. Germline CDR1 is MNHEY and CDR2 is SVGEGT.

J is TRBJ1-5 and V is TRBV3-1; D unclear. The CDR3 is 12 residues long. V was pared by 4 bases and J by 3 bases, with 4 bases between. CDR1 and CDR2 (germline): LGHDT, YNNKEL (reference sequence). Here the CDR3 reads CASSLDNQPQHF. CDR3 nucleotide sequence: TGTGCCAGCAGCCTCGACAATCAGCCCCAGCATTTT.

This clonotype has just one count. This may come from a read error, since a much larger clone is one base off. The chain recombines TRBV24-1 with TRBJ2-5; tentative D call: TRBD2 (5 bases). This CDR3 is built from 14 residues. In germline, CDR1 is KGHDR, CDR2 SFDVKD. Trimming stripped 4 bases from V and 3 bases from J, with 11 bases between. CDR3 sequence: CATSDANGEETQYF. CDR3 coding DNA: TGTGCCACCAGTGACGCGAACGGGGAAGAGACCCAGTACTTC.

In this sample, this clonotype turned up many times. The chain carries TRBV11-2 and TRBJ2-7; D is ambiguous. V gave up 1 base and J gave up 6 bases, with 19 bases separating them. Germline loops: CDR1 SGHAT, CDR2 FQNNGV. This CDR3 has 16 residues. The CDR3 sequence: CASSLVSVGQVVEQYF. As DNA, the CDR3 is TGTGCCAGCAGCTTAGTATCGGTAGGGCAGGTGGTCGAGCAGTACTTC.

The chain employs TRBV2 and TRBJ2-1, with D possibly being TRBD1 or TRBD2 (5 bases each). The V and J ends lost 2 bases and 15 bases respectively, with 17 bases between them. Per the germline V gene, CDR1 is SNHLY and CDR2 is FYNNEI. There are 13 residues in the CDR3. The CDR3 DNA reads as TGTGCCAGCAGTGAATCGGGACCGCCCCTGGGGTTCTTC. It yields the protein CASSESGPPLGFF.

A remark on this clonotype: Possible read error: a much larger clone is one base away. The chain combines TRBV20-1 with TRBJ2-3; no firm D call. The CDR3 is 15 amino acids. The V end was cut by 0 bases, the J end by 0 bases, with 10 bases between. From germline, CDR1 is DFQATT and CDR2 SNEGSKA (reference sequence). CDR3 coding DNA: TGCAGTGCTAGAGATTTGTGGCGGAGCACAGATACGCAGTATTTT. This gives the protein CSARDLWRSTDTQYF.

This clonotype turned up a few times. The rearrangement joins TRBV6-5 to TRBJ1-1, with D unresolved. Germline V gene lookup returns CDR1 MNHEY and CDR2 SVGAGI. V was shortened by 0 bases and J by 6 bases, with 11 bases between the two germline ends. The CDR3 is made up of 14 amino acids. Written as DNA, the CDR3 is TGTGCCAGCAGTTACTCGTCCCGGGGAGCTGAAGCTTTCTTT. Translated: CASSYSSRGAEAFF.

This clonotype came up many times. The V call is TRBV11-1, the J call TRBJ2-5, with D possibly being TRBD1 (6 bases). Deletions cut 8 bases from V and 4 bases from J, with 8 bases between. Germline V gene data show CDR1 as SGHAT and CDR2 as FQDESV (reference sequence). This CDR3 comprises 11 residues. CDR3: CASRRGETQYF. The DNA for the CDR3 is TGTGCCAGCCGCAGGGGAGAGACCCAGTACTTC.

This clonotype has ten or more counts. This sequence joins TRBV13 and TRBJ1-6; 8 positions match TRBD1. Germline V gene lookup returns CDR1 PRHDT and CDR2 FYEKMQ (reference sequence). The CDR3 totals 14 residues. Germline trimming cut 5 bases from V and 9 bases from J; bases unmatched to any gene: 6. The CDR3 nucleotides read TGTGCCAGCAGCAGGACAGGGTCGGGTTCACCCCTCCACTTT. It translates to CASSRTGSGSPLHF. Based on the CDR3 plus reference TRBV13 and TRBJ1-6, the full variable domain is AAGVIQSPRHLIKEKRETATLKCYPIPRHDTVYWYQQGPGQDPQFLISFYEKMQSDKGSIPDRFSAQQFSDYHSELNMSSLELGDSALYFCASSRTGSGSPLHFGNGTRLTVT.

At least ten counts were recorded for this clonotype. V usage is TRBV11-2 and J usage is TRBJ1-6; D is undetermined. From germline, CDR1 is SGHAT and CDR2 FQNNGV. Deletions cut 0 bases from V and 10 bases from J, with 16 bases between. This CDR3 region has 16 residues. The CDR3 nucleotides are TGTGCCAGCAGCTTAGAGGGGTCGGTGGATGGATCACCCCTCCACTTT. As protein: CASSLEGSVDGSPLHF.